This TCR beta chain was sequenced in a study of shared clonotypes between healthy human individuals. Every subset's genomic DNA went evenly onto several immunoSEQ plates. Profiling relied on immunoSEQ multiplex PCR, and the TCRdb table lists in-frame clones only, not all of them. The sample has hundreds of thousands of clones, roughly 70% seen once. This clone was seen at least ten times. The target antigen is unknown. CDR3 length: 18 residues. J was trimmed by 0 bases and V by 3 bases; bases with no gene match: 12. Germline V lookup: CDR1 ENHRY, CDR2 SYGVKD. Overall study findings and caveats: Clonotypes shared by all four donors outscored non-shared clonotypes in generation probability.

The rearrangement links TRBV10-3 to TRBJ2-3, with 7 bases aligning to TRBD2. The TCR sequence derives from a woman aged 25 to 39 in good health. The specimen was memory CD4+ T cells sorted from blood. Subset here: CD45RA-negative fraction. CDR3 nucleotides: TGTGCCATCAGTGAATCCCCTCAAAGCGGGGCTAGCACAGATACGCAGTATTTT. Translating gives CAISESPQSGASTDTQYF.